Detailed here is one TCR beta chain. Its antigen is not identified. Some clones are missing from TCRdb's copy, which holds only in-frame ones; the method was immunoSEQ multiplex PCR. The sample includes 2 million to 2.5 million clones, 80% to 95% seen only once; the top ten take about 0.39%. The data originate from a study of shared clonotypes between healthy human individuals. The healthy adult donors were HIV-negative and reported no recent acute infections or vaccinations. Regarding the study as a whole: The donor pool, a small one, limited the genetic and exposure-history diversity represented.

The germline gives CDR1 GTSNPN, CDR2 SVGIG (reference sequence). The CDR3 contains 13 residues. The chain has TRBV30 and TRBJ2-5, with D maybe TRBD2 (6 bases). The DNA matches TRBJ2-7 better at its end, which makes the J call doubtful. The sequence was obtained from a man aged 18 to 35 in good health. Some clones in this sample may be carry-over from other donors' samples. The sequencing input was naive CD4+ T cells from PBMCs. Subset meaning: CD45RA+ positively selected. CDR3 protein: CAWSVLASYEQYF. The CDR3 DNA reads TGTGCCTGGAGTGTACTAGCCAGCTACGAGCAGTACTTC.